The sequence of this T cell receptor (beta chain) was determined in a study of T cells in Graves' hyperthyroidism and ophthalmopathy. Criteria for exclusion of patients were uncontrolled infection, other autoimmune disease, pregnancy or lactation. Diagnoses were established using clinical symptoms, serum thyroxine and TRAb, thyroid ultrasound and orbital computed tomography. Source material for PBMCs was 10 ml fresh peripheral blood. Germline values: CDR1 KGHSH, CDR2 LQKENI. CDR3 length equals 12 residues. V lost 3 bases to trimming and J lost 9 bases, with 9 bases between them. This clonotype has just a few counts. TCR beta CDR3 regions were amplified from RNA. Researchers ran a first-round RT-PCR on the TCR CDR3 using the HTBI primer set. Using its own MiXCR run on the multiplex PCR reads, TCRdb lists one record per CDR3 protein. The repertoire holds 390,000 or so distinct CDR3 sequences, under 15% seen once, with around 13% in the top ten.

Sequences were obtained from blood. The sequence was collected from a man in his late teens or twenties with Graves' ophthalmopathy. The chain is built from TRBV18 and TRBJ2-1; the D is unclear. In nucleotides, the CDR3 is TGTGCCAGCTCACCTGTGGGTGCTGAGCAGTTCTTC. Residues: CASSPVGAEQFF.